Listed below are T cell receptor beta chains from one sample, sequenced in a study of blood T cell repertoires in COVID-19. Only in-frame clones appear in the TCRdb table, and some are missing; sequencing was by immunoSEQ multiplex PCR. Among under 250,000 clones listed, approximately 87% were seen once. What was sequenced was peripheral blood. These receptors were collected from a man aged 55 to 69 with acute or convalescent COVID-19. Each CDR3 is given with its conserved first and last residue. D genes are given only for firm matches. Only part of the rows carry a size: once, few, many, or a class if the clone is expanded.

v_gene	d_gene	abundance	j_gene	len	CDR3nt	CDR3aa
TRBV15	TRBD1	.	TRBJ2-7	14	TGTGCCACCAGCACGCGAGTGACAGGGAGCGAGCAGTACTTC	CATSTRVTGSEQYF
TRBV10-3	TRBD2	.	TRBJ2-7	14	TGTGCCATCAGCCTTAGCGGGGGGGACTACGAGCAGTACTTC	CAISLSGGDYEQYF
TRBV11-3	.	.	TRBJ1-2	13	TGTGCCAGCAGCTTAGTCAGGGGCTATGGCTACACCTTC	CASSLVRGYGYTF
TRBV6-5	TRBD1	.	TRBJ2-1	14	TGTGCCAGCAGTTACAGGACAGGGCCTAATGAGCAGTTCTTC	CASSYRTGPNEQFF
TRBV11-1	TRBD1	once	TRBJ1-6	12	TGTGCCAGCAGTACAGGGGCCTCACCCCTCCACTTT	CASSTGASPLHF
TRBV6-5	TRBD1	.	TRBJ2-7	15	TGTGCCAGCAGTACGGACAGGGCGGGCTCCTACGAGCAGTACTTC	CASSTDRAGSYEQYF
TRBV19	TRBD2	.	TRBJ2-5	15	TGTGCCAGTAGTATCCTACTAGCGAACCAAGAGACCCAGTACTTC	CASSILLANQETQYF
TRBV10-3	.	few	TRBJ2-2	16	TGTGCCATCAGTGCCACGACACAGCCCGACACCGGGGAGCTGTTTTTT	CAISATTQPDTGELFF
TRBV3-1/TRBV3-2	.	.	TRBJ2-5	14	TGTGCCAGCAGCCTTAGGACAGCCCAAGAGACCCAGTACTTC	CASSLRTAQETQYF
TRBV7-9	.	.	TRBJ1-2	12	TGTGCCAGCAGTGAGGCGAAAGTCGGCTACACCTTC	CASSEAKVGYTF
TRBV28	TRBD1	.	TRBJ1-1	12	TGTGCCAACAGGGGGCGAAGCACTGAAGCTTTCTTT	CANRGRSTEAFF
TRBV5-1	TRBD1	.	TRBJ1-6	14	TGCGCCAGCAGCACCCGGGACAGGAATTCACCCCTCCACTTT	CASSTRDRNSPLHF
TRBV7-8	.	.	TRBJ1-2	13	TGTGCCAGCAGCCAGGAGGCCGTCTATGGCTACACCTTC	CASSQEAVYGYTF
TRBV4-1	.	.	TRBJ2-2	18	TGCGCCAGCAGCCTGGGTACGGGTTCCCAACTGAACACCGGGGAGCTGTTTTTT	CASSLGTGSQLNTGELFF
TRBV5-8	.	.	TRBJ2-5	13	TGTGCCAGCAGCTTTCTAGCGCGAGAGACCCAGTACTTC	CASSFLARETQYF
TRBV6-5	.	.	TRBJ2-7	14	TGTGCCACCCAGGGGAAGCAGATCCCCTACGAGCAGTACTTC	CATQGKQIPYEQYF
TRBV2	.	.	TRBJ1-6	15	TGTGCCGGACACAGGGACCCCGAACTGAATTCACCCCTCCACTTT	CAGHRDPELNSPLHF
TRBV7-2	TRBD2	few	TRBJ2-7	15	TGTGCCAGCAGCTTAGATTTGCGGGAGGGCCCCGAGCAGTACTTC	CASSLDLREGPEQYF
TRBV6-6	TRBD2	.	TRBJ2-3	15	TGTGCCAGCATTGATTTCGGGAGGAGCACAGATACGCAGTATTTT	CASIDFGRSTDTQYF
TRBV27	TRBD1	.	TRBJ2-7	16	TGTGCCAGCAGTTTGTACCCCTCGGGACAGGTAAACGAGCAGTACTTC	CASSLYPSGQVNEQYF
TRBV15	.	.	TRBJ2-3	15	TGTGCCACCAGCAGAGACGGTCTTAGCACAGATACGCAGTATTTT	CATSRDGLSTDTQYF
TRBV5-6	TRBD1	.	TRBJ1-4	15	TGTGCCAGCAGCTTGAGGCAGGGGGGTAATGAAAAACTGTTTTTT	CASSLRQGGNEKLFF
TRBV9	TRBD1	.	TRBJ2-1	14	TGTGCCAGCAGCGCCCACAGGGGGCTGGGTGAGCAGTTCTTC	CASSAHRGLGEQFF
TRBV29-1	.	.	TRBJ1-1	14	TGCAGCGTGATGGGGCCCAGGGAGAACACTGAAGCTTTCTTT	CSVMGPRENTEAFF
TRBV5-5	.	.	TRBJ1-2	14	TGTGCCAGCAACTTAGGACAGAATAACTATGGCTACACCTTC	CASNLGQNNYGYTF
TRBV5-1	TRBD1	once	TRBJ2-7	15	TGCGCCAGCAGCTCCGGGGACAGCAGCTCCTACGAGCAGTACTTC	CASSSGDSSSYEQYF
TRBV6-5	.	once	TRBJ2-5	14	TGTGCCAGCAGTTACCACGGACAACCAGAGACCCAGTACTTC	CASSYHGQPETQYF
TRBV6-2/TRBV6-3	.	.	TRBJ2-2	16	TGTGCCAGCAGTTACCGGGCTAGCAGATACACCGGGGAGCTGTTTTTT	CASSYRASRYTGELFF
TRBV25-1	TRBD2	.	TRBJ2-1	18	TGTGCCAGCAGCTCCCCGGGACTAGCGGGAGTACTCTACAATGAGCAGTTCTTC	CASSSPGLAGVLYNEQFF
TRBV6-5	TRBD1	.	TRBJ2-3	14	TGTGCCAGCACCCCGGGACAGCCCACAGATACGCAGTATTTT	CASTPGQPTDTQYF
TRBV7-9	TRBD2	.	TRBJ2-1	15	TGTGCCAGCAGCTTAGGCGGGAGGGCCTACAATGAGCAGTTCTTC	CASSLGGRAYNEQFF